This T cell receptor beta chain was captured by sequencing in a study of Graves' ophthalmopathy and Graves' hyperthyroidism. Whole-study findings and limits: Blood also contained most of the expanded thyroid clonotypes above 0.001 frequency. The study's model predicted ophthalmopathy progression at 70% to 71% sensitivity and 72.22% specificity.

V lost 2 bases to trimming and J lost 7 bases, with 17 bases between them. The CDR3 runs to 14 residues. Germline lookup yields CDR1 GTSNPN and CDR2 SVGIG (reference sequence). This clonotype was counted at least ten times. Its specificity is unknown. Patients in the hyperthyroidism group, adults aged 18 to 65, were newly diagnosed, under 2 months' duration. Clinicians diagnosed using symptoms, serum thyroxine, TRAb, thyroid ultrasound and orbital computed tomography. Investigators amplified TCR beta CDR3 regions from RNA transcripts. An initial RT-PCR round employing HTBI primers preceded a second-round multiplex PCR. TCRdb processed the multiplex PCR reads anew with MiXCR; each CDR3 protein has one entry. The table has hundreds of thousands of distinct CDR3 sequences, about 24% seen once.

Sequences were obtained from peripheral blood. V gene TRBV30 combines with J gene TRBJ1-1; a weak D match, TRBD1 (5 bases). This TCR was sampled from a young woman with stable Graves' hyperthyroidism. Some clones in this sample may be carry-over from other donors' samples. In nucleotides, the CDR3 is TGTGCCTGGAGTTGGGGGTCTGTGTCCTATGAAGCTTTCTTT. Protein sequence: CAWSWGSVSYEAFF.